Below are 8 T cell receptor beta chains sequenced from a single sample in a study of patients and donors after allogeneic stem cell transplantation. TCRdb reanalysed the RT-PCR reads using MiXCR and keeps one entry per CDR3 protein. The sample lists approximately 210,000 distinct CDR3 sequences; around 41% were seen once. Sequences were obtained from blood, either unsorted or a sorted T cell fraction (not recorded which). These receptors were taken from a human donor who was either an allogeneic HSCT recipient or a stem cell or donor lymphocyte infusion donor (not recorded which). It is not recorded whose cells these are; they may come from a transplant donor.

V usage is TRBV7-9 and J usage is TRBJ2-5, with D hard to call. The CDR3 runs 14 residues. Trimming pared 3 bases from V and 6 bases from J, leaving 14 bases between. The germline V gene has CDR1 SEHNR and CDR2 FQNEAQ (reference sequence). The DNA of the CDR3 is TGTGCCAGCAGCTTTGACTCTCCCCACCAGACCCAGTACTTC. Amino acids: CASSFDSPHQTQYF.

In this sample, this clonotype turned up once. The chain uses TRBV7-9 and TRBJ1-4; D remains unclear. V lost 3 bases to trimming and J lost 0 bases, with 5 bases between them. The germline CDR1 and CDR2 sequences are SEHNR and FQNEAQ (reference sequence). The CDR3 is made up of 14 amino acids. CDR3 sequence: CASSFYATNEKLFF. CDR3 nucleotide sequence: TGTGCCAGCAGCTTTTATGCAACTAATGAAAAACTGTTTTTT.

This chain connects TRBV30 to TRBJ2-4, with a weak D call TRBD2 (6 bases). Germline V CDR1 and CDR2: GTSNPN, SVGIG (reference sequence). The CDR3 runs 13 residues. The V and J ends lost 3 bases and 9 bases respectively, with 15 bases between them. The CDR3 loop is CAWRDGGLGIQYF. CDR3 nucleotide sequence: TGTGCCTGGAGGGATGGGGGGTTGGGCATTCAGTACTTC.

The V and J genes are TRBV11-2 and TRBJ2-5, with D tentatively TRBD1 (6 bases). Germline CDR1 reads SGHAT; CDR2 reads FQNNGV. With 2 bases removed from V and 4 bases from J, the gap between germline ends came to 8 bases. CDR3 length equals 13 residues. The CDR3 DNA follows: TGTGCCAGCAGCTTAAACAGGGCAGAGACCCAGTACTTC. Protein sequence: CASSLNRAETQYF.

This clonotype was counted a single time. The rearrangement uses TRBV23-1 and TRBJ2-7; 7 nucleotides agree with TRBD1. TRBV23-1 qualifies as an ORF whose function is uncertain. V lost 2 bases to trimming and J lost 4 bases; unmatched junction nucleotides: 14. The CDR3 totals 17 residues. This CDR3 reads CASSQHRGRFLLYEQYF. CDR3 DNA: TGCGCCAGCAGTCAACACAGGGGAAGGTTTCTTTTATACGAGCAGTACTTC.

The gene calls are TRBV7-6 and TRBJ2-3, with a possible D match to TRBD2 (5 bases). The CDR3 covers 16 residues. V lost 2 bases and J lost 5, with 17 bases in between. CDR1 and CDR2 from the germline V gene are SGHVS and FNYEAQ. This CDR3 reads CASSLSVVGGGDTQYF. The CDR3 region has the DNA TGTGCCAGCAGCTTATCGGTAGTTGGTGGAGGAGATACGCAGTATTTT.

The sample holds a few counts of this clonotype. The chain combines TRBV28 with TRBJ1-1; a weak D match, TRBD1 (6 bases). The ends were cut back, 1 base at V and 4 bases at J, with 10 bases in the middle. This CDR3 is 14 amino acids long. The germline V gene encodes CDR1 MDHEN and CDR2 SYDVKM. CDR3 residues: CASSLLYRATEAFF. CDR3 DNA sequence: TGTGCCAGCAGTTTATTGTACAGGGCCACTGAAGCTTTCTTT.

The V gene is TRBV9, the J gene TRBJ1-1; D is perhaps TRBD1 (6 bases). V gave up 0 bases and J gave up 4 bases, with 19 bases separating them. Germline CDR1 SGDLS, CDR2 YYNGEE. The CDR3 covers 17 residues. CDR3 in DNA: TGTGCCAGCAGCGTAGCCCCATCGACAGGCCTGCTCACTGAAGCTTTCTTT. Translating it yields CASSVAPSTGLLTEAFF.